What follows describes a single T cell receptor beta chain. Its cognate antigen is unknown. CDR3 size: 17 residues. Trimming took 0 bases from V and 4 from J, leaving 18 bases between them. Germline CDR1 and CDR2: LNHNV and YYDKDF (reference sequence). The sample belongs to a study of a mutant IDH1 vaccine in newly diagnosed glioma. In the study overall: In some groups vaccination began 4-6 weeks post-radiotherapy; others received it with temozolomide. Patients had received radiotherapy, temozolomide, or both previously, most receiving both.

Profiling relied on immunoSEQ multiplex PCR, and the TCRdb table lists in-frame clones only, not all of them. The data contain about 50,000 clones, less than 85% of them seen just once; the ten biggest clones take up approximately 4.3%. Points from the study as a whole: It was around 93% of patients that developed vaccine-induced immune responses.

Time point specified: week 47, end of study. Doses comprised 300 ug of mutant IDH1 20-mer peptide each, plus topical imiquimod. Patients, over weeks 1, 3, 5, 7, 11, 15, 19 and 23, received a total of eight vaccinations. Sequencing was performed on PBMCs, taken from a glioma patient whose treatment included an IDH1 peptide vaccine. The V and J genes are TRBV15 and TRBJ1-1; TRBD1 is a possible D gene (6 bases). The receptor was derived from a woman aged 25 to 45 with glioma. Some clones in this sample may be carry-over from other donors' samples. Here the CDR3 DNA reads TGTGCCACCAGCAGAGATCCACCGGGGGGGCTCCGCACTGAAGCTTTCTTT. This codes for CATSRDPPGGLRTEAFF.